The next 24 T cell receptor beta chains were all read from a single sample in a study of CD8 T cells in ankylosing spondylitis (dated by TCRdb to 2016 to 2017). The library was built by means of 5' RACE. Sequenced on an Illumina HiSeq 2500. TCRdb ran its own pipeline on the public reads, namely fastp trimming at Q25 and MiXCR clone calling, and kept in-frame beta chains. Here each entry gathers all rows of one CDR3 protein and keeps the most common genes and DNA. The sample table contains 230,000 or so distinct CDR3 sequences; only one count was recorded for 18% of them. The ten most abundant clones make up 25% to 40% of the sample. The sequencing input was blood, either unsorted or a sorted T cell fraction (not recorded which). All receptors come from a male donor with ankylosing spondylitis or in good health (not recorded which).

This clonotype came up a few times. Germline and junction disagree at one end, which may indicate a read error. The chain employs TRBV7-7 and TRBJ2-7, with TRBD2 matching 9 bases. The CDR3 consists of 19 residues. From germline, CDR1 is SSHAT and CDR2 FNYEAQ (reference sequence). The CDR3 bases are TGTGCTAGCAGCTTCCAGCAAGTGGTGGCGGGAGGGCGCTCCTACGAGCAGTACTTC. Residues: CASSFQQVVAGGRSYEQYF.

The chain is built from TRBV7-8 and TRBJ2-7; unclear D gene. This CDR3 comprises 12 residues. Germline assignment: CDR1 SGHVS and CDR2 FQNEAQ. Trimming shortened V by 6 bases and J by 0 bases, and 6 bases separated the two germline ends. The CDR3 sequence is CASSKSSYEQYF. CDR3 bases: TGTGCCAGCAGTAAATCCTCCTACGAGCAGTACTTC.

This clonotype has a handful of counts. The gene calls are TRBV7-9 and TRBJ2-1; D may be TRBD2 (6 bases). V was clipped by 1 base and J by 9 bases, with 16 bases between them. The germline CDR1 and CDR2 sequences are SEHNR and FQNEAQ (reference sequence). The CDR3 consists of 15 residues. DNA of the CDR3: TGTGCCAGCAGCTTAGGGCAGGGTGGACTAACTGAGCAGTTCTTC. This gives the protein CASSLGQGGLTEQFF.

The chain combines TRBV4-1 with TRBJ1-1; D perhaps matches TRBD1 (5 bases). This CDR3 contains 14 residues. The V gene lost 3 bases and the J gene lost 10 bases, with 18 bases spanning the gap. Germline V gene sequence: CDR1 MGHRA, CDR2 YSYEKL. This CDR3 is CASSHGGLTVPAFF. DNA of the CDR3: TGCGCCAGCAGCCACGGCGGTCTGACAGTCCCAGCTTTCTTT.

This clonotype has more than one count but fewer than ten. This rearrangement joins TRBV29-1 to TRBJ1-2; D gene ambiguous. Germline V CDR1 and CDR2: SQVTM, ANQGSEA. There are 9 residues in the CDR3. Trimming removed 4 bases at V and 8 bases at J, with 5 bases between. The CDR3 loop reads CSVGNGYTF. The CDR3 region has the DNA TGCAGCGTTGGTAACGGCTACACCTTC.

This chain joins TRBV4-1 and TRBJ2-7, with D unresolved. The CDR3 runs 15 residues. The V gene lost 0 bases and the J gene lost 3 bases, with 12 bases spanning the gap. The V gene's germline CDR1 is MGHRA and CDR2 YSYEKL. The CDR3 nucleotides read TGCGCCAGCAGCCAAGATATGACTGCATTCTACGAGCAGTACTTC. This encodes CASSQDMTAFYEQYF.

The genes are TRBV5-1 and TRBJ1-1, with 10 nucleotides matching TRBD1. The CDR3 loop spans 16 amino acids. CDR1 SGHRS and CDR2 YFSETQ come from the germline V gene. V shed 1 base and J 5 bases; nucleotides not matched to a gene: 8. The CDR3 sequence is CASSLYGTGDPTEAFF. CDR3 in DNA: TGCGCCAGCAGCTTGTACGGGACAGGGGATCCGACTGAAGCTTTCTTT.

This chain links TRBV7-6 with TRBJ2-3, with 8 bases matching TRBD1. The germline CDR1 and CDR2 sequences are SGHVS and FNYEAQ. Germline trimming cut 4 bases from V and 2 bases from J; bases unmatched to any gene: 5. The CDR3 spans 15 residues. CDR3 nucleotide sequence: TGTGCCAGCAGCTCCGTGGACAGGGACACAGATACGCAGTATTTT. Encoded protein: CASSSVDRDTDTQYF.

This clonotype came up a few times. The CDR3 here is CASNGTPNTGELFF. In DNA, the CDR3 is TGTGCCAGCAACGGGACACCGAACACCGGGGAGCTGTTTTTT. The chain carries TRBV5-5 and TRBJ2-2, with D perhaps matching TRBD1 (6 bases). The V and J ends lost 6 bases and 0 bases respectively, with 9 bases between them. The length of the CDR3 is 14 residues. Germline V gives CDR1 SGHKS, CDR2 YYEKEE (reference sequence).

This clonotype was picked up a small number of times. J is TRBJ2-3 and V is TRBV7-3, with D possibly being TRBD2 (7 bases). Germline V gives CDR1 SGHTA, CDR2 FQGTGA. The V end was cut by 3 bases, the J end by 4 bases, with 14 bases between. The CDR3 loop spans 15 amino acids. The CDR3 sequence: CASSFMGGGADTQYF. The CDR3 DNA follows: TGTGCCAGCAGCTTTATGGGAGGGGGTGCAGATACGCAGTATTTT.

V is TRBV9 and J is TRBJ2-5; the match to TRBD2 covers 9 bases. The V and J ends lost 0 bases and 5 bases, in that order; junction bases with no gene match: 8. This CDR3 has 16 residues. The V gene's germline CDR1 is SGDLS and CDR2 YYNGEE. The CDR3: CASSVGGGLAWETQYF. In nucleotides, the CDR3 is TGTGCCAGCAGCGTAGGGGGGGGACTAGCCTGGGAGACCCAGTACTTC.

This clonotype came up a few times. This rearrangement joins TRBV6-1 to TRBJ2-7, with unresolved D. The germline V gene encodes CDR1 MNHNS and CDR2 SASEGT. V lost 2 bases to trimming and J lost 6 bases, with 17 bases between them. CDR3 length equals 15 residues. The CDR3, as DNA: TGTGCCAGCAGTGAATATCGCGACATTGCCAGCGAGCAGTACTTC. Translated: CASSEYRDIASEQYF.

V usage is TRBV27 and J usage is TRBJ2-1, with TRBD1 matching over 9 bases. J was trimmed by 6 bases and V by 5 bases; bases with no gene match: 8. Per germline, CDR1 MNHEY and CDR2 SMNVEV (reference sequence). The CDR3 extends over 15 amino acids. The CDR3 sequence is CASSTQGALLNEQFF. The CDR3 region has the DNA TGTGCCAGCAGTACACAGGGGGCTCTTCTCAATGAGCAGTTCTTC.

This rearrangement joins TRBV4-3 to TRBJ1-3; 8 bases fit TRBD1. This CDR3 contains 16 residues. The J segment lost 1 base and the V segment lost 1 base, leaving 3 bases of the junction unmatched. CDR1 is LGHNA and CDR2 is YSLEER in the germline V gene. CDR3 protein: CASSQARTGSGNTIYF. The CDR3, as DNA: TGCGCCAGCAGCCAAGCACGGACAGGGTCTGGAAACACCATATATTTT.

There are a few counts of this clonotype. V usage is TRBV28 and J usage is TRBJ1-4, with 7 bases that match TRBD1. J lost 4 bases, V lost 4 bases, and 6 bases had no gene match. CDR3 length: 15 residues. CDR1 MDHEN and CDR2 SYDVKM come from the germline V gene. The CDR3 reads CASSYLDRSNEKLFF. The CDR3 bases are TGTGCCAGCAGTTACCTGGACAGGAGTAATGAAAAACTGTTTTTT.

This clonotype was detected only a few times. The rearrangement joins TRBV6-2 or TRBV6-3 to TRBJ2-3; 11 nucleotides match TRBD2. The CDR3 loop spans 16 amino acids. V shed 6 bases and J 5 bases; nucleotides not matched to a gene: 10. The V gene's germline CDR1 is MNHEY and CDR2 SVGEGT. The DNA of the CDR3 is TGTGCCAGCAGGGAGACGGGGCTAGCGGGAGGAGATACGCAGTATTTT. Its translation is CASRETGLAGGDTQYF.

This chain joins TRBV21-1 and TRBJ2-4. TRBV21-1 is tagged as a pseudogene. The CDR3 is made up of 12 amino acids. CDR3 sequence reads: CASRHRPPELYF. In DNA form, the CDR3 reads TGTGCCAGCAGACACCGGCCGCCGGAGTTGTACTTC.

The chain recombines TRBV4-3 with TRBJ2-1; 7 bases are shared with TRBD1. Per the germline V gene, CDR1 is LGHNA and CDR2 is YSLEER. CDR3 length: 16 amino acids. V trimming: 1 base; J trimming: 4 bases; junction bases outside the gene matches: 7. The CDR3 sequence: CASSQGRQGVYNEQFF. In nucleotides, the CDR3 is TGCGCCAGCAGCCAAGGCAGGCAGGGGGTGTACAATGAGCAGTTCTTC.

The chain links TRBV27 to TRBJ2-3; 8 positions agree with TRBD2. The V and J ends lost 4 bases and 1 base, in that order; junction bases with no gene match: 10. The CDR3 is 17 residues long. In germline, CDR1 is MNHEY, CDR2 SMNVEV (reference sequence). The CDR3 here is CASSSFRAGAGTDTQYF. CDR3 bases: TGTGCCAGCAGTTCATTCCGAGCGGGAGCGGGCACAGATACGCAGTATTTT.

V gene TRBV5-1 combines with J gene TRBJ2-5, with TRBD1 matching over 7 bases. This CDR3 has 13 residues. Germline V gene sequence: CDR1 SGHRS, CDR2 YFSETQ. J lost 5 bases, V lost 6 bases, and 7 bases had no gene match. As DNA, the CDR3 is TGCGCCAGCAACCCACAGGGGAGCGAGACCCAGTACTTC. Amino acid sequence: CASNPQGSETQYF.

This clonotype was detected ten times or more. This chain connects TRBV5-1 to TRBJ2-1; possibly TRBD1 for D (6 bases). Trimming cost V 0 bases and J 3 bases, with 13 bases left between them. Per the germline V gene, CDR1 is SGHRS and CDR2 is YFSETQ. CDR3 length equals 16 residues. The CDR3 is CASSLDFGQNYNEQFF. As DNA, the CDR3 is TGCGCCAGCAGCTTGGATTTTGGACAGAACTACAATGAGCAGTTCTTC.

CDR3 sequence (DNA): TGTGCCAGCAGCCCCCGGGACACCCTCTATGGCTACACCTTC. It is translated as CASSPRDTLYGYTF. The J gene is TRBJ1-2, the V gene TRBV28, with D perhaps matching TRBD1 (6 bases). There are 14 residues in the CDR3. Germline CDR1 and CDR2: MDHEN and SYDVKM. The V end was cut by 6 bases, the J end by 4 bases, with 15 bases between.

On this clonotype itself: A much larger clone differs by one base, so this may be a read error. V gene TRBV5-4 combines with J gene TRBJ1-1; D gene unclear. This CDR3 contains 13 residues. Per germline, CDR1 SGHNT and CDR2 YYREEE (reference sequence). Trimming pared 4 bases from V and 3 bases from J, leaving 10 bases between. CDR3 amino acids: CASSGNMHTEAFF. The CDR3 coding sequence is TGTGCCAGCAGCGGGAATATGCACACTGAAGCTTTCTTT.

This clonotype was seen a handful of times. The chain employs TRBV5-1 and TRBJ2-7, with 10 bases aligning to TRBD1. The CDR3 has 15 amino acids. Trimming took 4 bases from V and 5 from J; bases not matched to a gene: 9. Germline V gene data show CDR1 as SGHRS and CDR2 as YFSETQ. The CDR3 loop reads CASSPRQGAYNEQYF. Here the CDR3 DNA reads TGCGCCAGCAGCCCCCGACAGGGGGCTTATAACGAGCAGTACTTC.